The present T cell receptor beta chain was sequenced within a study of early T cells in non-severe SARS-CoV-2 infection. The CDR3 sequence is 14 residues long. Germline-derived CDR1 and CDR2 are MNHEY and SVGAGI. V trimming: 6 bases; J trimming: 9 bases; junction bases outside the gene matches: 7. MiXCR, run by TCRdb on the 5' RACE reads, gives a single entry per CDR3 protein. The table includes roughly 62,000 distinct CDR3 sequences, 6.5% to 8.5% detected once. This clonotype has ten or more counts. The rearrangement joins TRBV6-5 to TRBJ2-1, with 11 bases fitting TRBD1. The sequence derives from an adult who was a healthcare worker with PCR-confirmed SARS-CoV-2 infection or an uninfected control (not recorded which). The sample taken for sequencing was whole blood. The CDR3 nucleotides are TGTGCCAGCAGGGGGACAGGGGGAATCGTTGAGCAGTTCTTC. Protein sequence: CASRGTGGIVEQFF.